Given below is one TCR beta chain in context. At one end, the junction sequence differs from germline, possibly due to a read error. The entry originates in a study of blood T cell repertoires in COVID-19. Study processing details: For nucleated cells, counts were estimated from reference gene primer amplification. The method was immunoSEQ multiplex PCR; TCRdb's version includes in-frame clones alone and lacks a portion of them. From that table come the V and J calls and clone size; the DNA was used to work out D and trimming. Altogether hundreds of thousands of clones are present, about nine tenths being singletons, with the ten largest covering about 11%. The CDR3 extends over 12 amino acids.

Sequencing was done on a sample of peripheral blood. V and J are TRBV12-3 or TRBV12-4 and TRBJ2-1; tentatively, D is TRBD1 (5 bases). The clonotype comes from a woman in her twenties or thirties with COVID-19, enrolled during active disease. The CDR3 sequence: CASSLARASVIF. CDR3 DNA: TGTGCCAGCAGTTTAGCCAGGGCGTCAGTGATCTTC.